These 31 T cell receptor beta chains came from one sample sequenced in a study of cytomegalovirus exposure and HLA in healthy donors. With 60 Vbeta and 13 Jbeta primers, the PCR was carried out. Repertoires were generated with immunoSEQ multiplex PCR, while TCRdb's copy carries only in-frame clones and drops some. The sample contains 170,000 or so clones, just over 75% of which appear only once. The sequenced sample was PBMCs. The source is a woman aged 25 to 39 in good health and CMV-seropositive.

This clone was found a few times. The V and J genes are TRBV5-1 and TRBJ2-7; weak D call: TRBD2 (5 bases). Trimming took off 0 bases at V and 5 bases at J, with 21 bases between the two ends. This CDR3 contains 17 residues. CDR1 and CDR2 from the germline V gene are SGHRS and YFSETQ. The DNA for the CDR3 is TGCGCCAGCAGCTTGGGAGTCAGTTGGGGAGTCAGCAACGAGCAGTACTTC. The encoded protein is CASSLGVSWGVSNEQYF.

The chain couples TRBV6-5 to TRBJ2-1, with 8 bases fitting TRBD1. The V segment lost 6 bases and the J segment 5 bases; nucleotides outside the gene matches: 6. The CDR3 length is 14 residues. The V gene's germline CDR1 is MNHEY and CDR2 SVGAGI. The CDR3 reads CASSRDRSNNEQFF. For the CDR3, the DNA is TGTGCCAGCAGCCGGGACAGGTCAAACAATGAGCAGTTCTTC.

The chain employs TRBV19 and TRBJ1-1, with TRBD1 as a possible D gene (6 bases). The CDR3 is 13 residues long. Germline V gene sequence: CDR1 LNHDA, CDR2 SQIVND (reference sequence). Between the trimmed V and J ends, which lost 9 bases and 3 bases, there was a span of 14 bases. The CDR3 DNA follows: TGTGCCAGCCTCGACAGGTTCGACACTGAAGCTTTCTTT. It specifies CASLDRFDTEAFF.

This clone was counted a single time. CDR3 nucleotides: TGTGCTAGTGGTTCTAGACCGGGACAGATCTACGAGCAGTACTTC. Amino acid sequence: CASGSRPGQIYEQYF. V and J are TRBV12-5 and TRBJ2-7; 7 bases fit TRBD1. Germline assignment: CDR1 LGHNT and CDR2 FRNRAP. V trimming: 4 bases; J trimming: 3 bases; junction bases outside the gene matches: 9. The CDR3 extends over 15 amino acids. Based on the CDR3 plus reference TRBV12-5 and TRBJ2-7, the full variable domain is DARVTQTPRHKVTEMGQEVTMRCQPILGHNTVFWYRQTMMQGLELLAYFRNRAPLDDSGMPKDRFSAEMPDATLATLKIQPSEPRDSAVYFCASGSRPGQIYEQYFGPGTRLTVT.

V is TRBV11-2 and J is TRBJ2-1, with TRBD2 matching over 8 bases. V was clipped by 0 bases and J by 4 bases; unmatched bases: 5. There are 16 residues in the CDR3. Germline-derived CDR1 and CDR2 are SGHAT and FQNNGV. CDR3 nucleotide sequence: TGTGCCAGCAGCTTAGATGCGGCTAGCGGGTACAATGAGCAGTTCTTC. It codes for CASSLDAASGYNEQFF.

The V call is TRBV2, the J call TRBJ1-4; TRBD1 is a possible D gene (5 bases). V shed 1 base and J shed 13 bases, with 13 bases lying between them. This CDR3 contains 13 residues. Per germline, CDR1 SNHLY and CDR2 FYNNEI. CDR3 bases: TGTGCCAGCAGTGAAGGGCAGGGACTAAGACTGTTTTTT. Encoded protein: CASSEGQGLRLFF.

The genes are TRBV18 and TRBJ1-4; the match to TRBD1 covers 7 bases. Germline values: CDR1 KGHSH, CDR2 LQKENI. The trim removed 2 bases at V and 4 bases at J, leaving 4 bases unmatched. There are 15 residues in the CDR3. The CDR3 nucleotides read TGTGCCAGCTCACCAGCCGGGACAGATAATGAAAAACTGTTTTTT. As protein: CASSPAGTDNEKLFF. The full variable domain, with the rest looked up from reference TRBV18 and TRBJ1-4, is NAGVMQNPRHLVRRRGQEARLRCSPMKGHSHVYWYRQLPEEGLKFMVYLQKENIIDESGMPKERFSAEFPKEGPSILRIQQVVRGDSAAYFCASSPAGTDNEKLFFGSGTQLSVL.

The rearrangement joins TRBV10-3 to TRBJ2-3; 7 bases agree with TRBD2. The V gene's germline CDR1 is ENHRY and CDR2 SYGVKD. With 2 bases clipped from V and 0 bases from J, the junction kept 8 bases outside the gene matches. The CDR3 has 17 amino acids. The CDR3 coding sequence is TGTGCCATCAGTGAGGTCTTAAGTAGCGGGAGCACAGATACGCAGTATTTT. Protein: CAISEVLSSGSTDTQYF.

V gene TRBV4-2 combines with J gene TRBJ2-1, with 10 bases matching TRBD2. The germline CDR1 and CDR2 sequences are LGHNA and YNFKEQ. This CDR3 spans 17 amino acids. The junction had 9 bases not matched to a gene; V was cut back by 0 bases and J by 7 bases. The CDR3 sequence is CASSQDGAAGGGNEQFF. The CDR3, as DNA: TGTGCCAGCAGCCAAGATGGGGCAGCGGGAGGGGGTAATGAGCAGTTCTTC.

This clone was seen only a few times. This rearrangement joins TRBV7-9 to TRBJ1-2; TRBD1 might be the D (6 bases). CDR3 size: 14 residues. Germline V gene data show CDR1 as SEHNR and CDR2 as FQNEAQ (reference sequence). V lost 0 bases and J lost 3, with 8 bases in between. CDR3 amino acids: CASSLAQGHYGYTF. For the CDR3, the DNA is TGTGCCAGCAGCTTAGCACAGGGCCACTATGGCTACACCTTC.

In regard to this clone: One junction end disagrees with the germline gene, perhaps due to a read error. This chain connects TRBV5-1 to TRBJ2-5; 11 bases are shared with TRBD2. Germline-derived CDR1 and CDR2 are SGHRS and YFSETQ. The CDR3 runs to 16 residues. The CDR3 nucleotides read TGCGCCGGCAGCTTGGAACTAGCGGGAGTATCGGAGACCCAGTACTTC. Amino acids: CAGSLELAGVSETQYF.

This clone appeared a single time. CDR3 DNA sequence: TGTGCCAGCAGCTTGGATCAGGGGGCACGTGGCTACACCTTC. It encodes CASSLDQGARGYTF. This sequence joins TRBV5-6 and TRBJ1-2, with 8 bases lining up with TRBD1. Germline CDR1 is SGHDT and CDR2 is YYEEEE. The length of the CDR3 is 14 residues. After removal of 0 bases from V and 7 bases from J, the junction contained 5 bases not matched to a gene.

Notes on this clone: Other DNA sequences in the same sample also yield this CDR3. The chain couples TRBV19 to TRBJ1-2, with TRBD1 as a possible D gene (5 bases). Germline-derived CDR1 and CDR2 are LNHDA and SQIVND (reference sequence). This CDR3 comprises 14 residues. Deletions cut 3 bases from V and 7 bases from J, with 15 bases between. The CDR3, as DNA: TGTGCCAGTAGTATCGGGGCCGGCGGGGGTGGCTACACCTTC. Translation gives CASSIGAGGGGYTF.

The rearrangement joins TRBV14 to TRBJ2-1; TRBD2 aligns across 11 bases. J lost 7 bases, V lost 4 bases, and 3 bases had no gene match. CDR3 length equals 14 residues. Germline CDR1 is SGHDN and CDR2 is FVKESK. The DNA of the CDR3 is TGTGCCAGCAGCCTTAGCGGGGGGGCGAATGAGCAGTTCTTC. Its translation is CASSLSGGANEQFF.

The chain carries TRBV19 and TRBJ2-7; D is possibly TRBD1 (5 bases). This CDR3 comprises 15 residues. Germline CDR1 and CDR2: LNHDA and SQIVND (reference sequence). V was shortened by 3 bases and J by 0 bases, with 12 bases between the two germline ends. CDR3 protein: CASSILARASYEQYF. As DNA, the CDR3 is TGTGCCAGTAGTATCCTCGCCAGGGCCTCCTACGAGCAGTACTTC.

V and J are TRBV29-1 and TRBJ2-7, with a weak D call TRBD1 (5 bases). The ends were cut back, 1 base at V and 4 bases at J, with 5 bases in the middle. The CDR3 spans 11 residues. Looked up from germline, CDR1 is SQVTM and CDR2 is ANQGSEA. This CDR3 reads CSVEAGYEQYF. CDR3 sequence (DNA): TGCAGCGTTGAAGCAGGGTACGAGCAGTACTTC.

V usage is TRBV28 and J usage is TRBJ2-7; maybe TRBD2 (5 bases). CDR1 and CDR2 from the germline V gene are MDHEN and SYDVKM. V lost 3 bases to trimming and J lost 3 bases, with 18 bases between them. This CDR3 spans 16 amino acids. CDR3 in amino acids: CASSLSRIAIGYEQYF. In DNA, the CDR3 is TGTGCCAGCAGTTTGTCTAGGATAGCGATAGGCTACGAGCAGTACTTC. Filled out from reference TRBV28 and TRBJ2-7, the complete variable domain reads DVKVTQSSRYLVKRTGEKVFLECVQDMDHENMFWYRQDPGLGLRLIYFSYDVKMKEKGDIPEGYSVSREKKERFSLILESASTNQTSMYLCASSLSRIAIGYEQYFGPGTRLTVT.

The chain links TRBV6-5 to TRBJ2-3; TRBD2 agrees at 8 bases. From germline, CDR1 is MNHEY and CDR2 SVGAGI. CDR3 length: 15 amino acids. Trimming removed 6 bases from V and 3 bases from J; junction bases left unmatched: 8. The CDR3 region has the DNA TGTGCCAGCAGGCCGGGACTAGGCAGGACAGATACGCAGTATTTT. Residues: CASRPGLGRTDTQYF.

The chain uses TRBV11-2 and TRBJ2-5; D not resolved. CDR3 length: 12 amino acids. Germline CDR1 is SGHAT and CDR2 is FQNNGV. V lost 6 bases and J 5 bases, leaving 10 bases between the germline ends. CDR3 loop: CASSYGRETQYF. CDR3 in DNA: TGTGCCAGCAGTTATGGTCGGGAGACCCAGTACTTC. Drawing the rest from reference TRBV11-2 and TRBJ2-5, the complete variable domain is EAGVAQSPRYKIIEKRQSVAFWCNPISGHATLYWYQQILGQGPKLLIQFQNNGVVDDSQLPKDRFSAERLKGVDSTLKIQPAKLEDSAVYLCASSYGRETQYFGPGTRLLVL.

This sequence joins TRBV4-3 and TRBJ2-4; 8 bases map to TRBD1. CDR1 and CDR2 from the germline V gene are LGHNA and YSLEER. The length of the CDR3 is 14 residues. V shed 5 bases, J shed 4 bases, and the junction held 4 bases outside the gene matches. The CDR3 reads CASSETGGKNIQYF. CDR3 in DNA: TGCGCCAGCAGCGAAACAGGGGGTAAAAACATTCAGTACTTC.

The V and J genes are TRBV5-4 and TRBJ1-4, with 10 bases matching TRBD1. The junction had 13 bases not matched to a gene; V was cut back by 5 bases and J by 6 bases. The CDR3 extends over 17 amino acids. Germline lookup yields CDR1 SGHNT and CDR2 YYREEE (reference sequence). CDR3 DNA sequence: TGTGCCAGCAGTCCCGGGACAGGGGCCGGGATTTATGAAAAACTGTTTTTT. Residues: CASSPGTGAGIYEKLFF.

J is TRBJ1-5 and V is TRBV7-8, with a weak D call TRBD1 (6 bases). V was shortened by 1 base and J by 6 bases, with 10 bases between the two germline ends. The germline V gene has CDR1 SGHVS and CDR2 FQNEAQ. The CDR3 has 14 amino acids. This chain's CDR3 is CASSLEAGAQPQHF. The CDR3 DNA reads as TGTGCCAGCAGCTTAGAGGCAGGGGCTCAGCCCCAGCATTTT.

This clone has just a few counts. V gene TRBV4-2 combines with J gene TRBJ2-3; TRBD2 aligns across 14 bases. In germline, CDR1 is LGHNA, CDR2 YNFKEQ. V dropped 4 bases and J dropped 4; count of bases not matched to a gene: 4. CDR3 size: 16 residues. CDR3 DNA: TGTGCCAGCAGCCCGGGACTAGCGGGAGAGGCAGATACGCAGTATTTT. Translating gives CASSPGLAGEADTQYF.

The chain joins TRBV30 to TRBJ1-1; 9 bases align to TRBD1. CDR1 is GTSNPN and CDR2 is SVGIG in the germline V gene (reference sequence). The CDR3 is 16 residues long. The J segment lost 4 bases and the V segment lost 3 bases, leaving 12 bases of the junction unmatched. CDR3 residues: CAWSRTGARGLTEAFF. The CDR3 DNA sequence: TGTGCCTGGAGCCGGACAGGGGCAAGGGGGCTCACTGAAGCTTTCTTT.

This chain connects TRBV6-1 to TRBJ2-6; D unresolved. V shed 1 base and J shed 1 base, with 5 bases lying between them. This CDR3 has 15 amino acids. Per the germline V gene, CDR1 is MNHNS and CDR2 is SASEGT. The CDR3 reads CASSEVPSGANVLTF. The CDR3 DNA sequence: TGTGCCAGCAGTGAAGTCCCTTCTGGGGCCAACGTCCTGACTTTC.

This sequence joins TRBV5-5 and TRBJ1-2; D not certain. The V end lost 2 bases, the J end lost 3 bases, and 5 bases lay between the germline ends. Germline V CDR1 and CDR2: SGHKS, YYEKEE (reference sequence). The CDR3 length is 12 residues. Here the CDR3 DNA reads TGTGCCAGCAGCTTTTCAGACTATGGCTACACCTTC. Its translation: CASSFSDYGYTF.

The chain uses TRBV10-3 and TRBJ2-3, with D possibly matching TRBD2 (5 bases). This CDR3 is built from 11 residues. Germline loops: CDR1 ENHRY, CDR2 SYGVKD. V lost 8 bases and J 7 bases, leaving 10 bases between the germline ends. The CDR3 loop is CAIGETNTQYF. CDR3 in DNA: TGTGCCATCGGGGAGACAAATACGCAGTATTTT.

This chain connects TRBV2 to TRBJ1-1; unclear D gene. Germline V gene sequence: CDR1 SNHLY, CDR2 FYNNEI. V was trimmed by 8 bases and J by 1 base, leaving 11 bases between them. The CDR3 sequence is 13 residues long. CDR3 DNA sequence: TGTGCCAGCTCTCGGGCGGGGAACACTGAAGCTTTCTTT. Translated: CASSRAGNTEAFF.

This clone was seen once. The rearrangement joins TRBV30 to TRBJ2-3, with 7 positions matching TRBD2. Trimming cost V 4 bases and J 7 bases; bases outside gene matches: 14. Germline V gene sequence: CDR1 GTSNPN, CDR2 SVGIG (reference sequence). This CDR3 is 15 amino acids long. The CDR3 DNA is TGTGCCTGGATTGGTCGGGTTAGCGGGTTTTATACGCAGTATTTT. Its protein is CAWIGRVSGFYTQYF.

V gene TRBV21-1 combines with J gene TRBJ1-1; TRBD1, the table's D call, lacks a check against the DNA. TRBV21-1 is described as a pseudogene. This CDR3 region has 16 residues. CDR3 in amino acids: CASSPATGNMNTEAFF. Written as DNA, the CDR3 is TGTGCCAGCAGCCCCGCAACAGGGAATATGAACACTGAAGCTTTCTTT.

The chain carries TRBV5-5 and TRBJ2-3, with TRBD2 matching over 13 bases. The CDR3 length is 18 residues. Germline CDR1 reads SGHKS; CDR2 reads YYEKEE (reference sequence). Trimming cost V 3 bases and J 0 bases; bases outside gene matches: 7. CDR3 coding DNA: TGTGCCAGCAGCTCTGGACTAGCGGGAGTCGGGAGCACAGATACGCAGTATTTT. Its translation: CASSSGLAGVGSTDTQYF.